The TCR beta chain described here comes from a study of T cell repertoires in cytomegalovirus infection. Findings and limits, study-wide: Identification of carriers of CMV plus the relevant HLA was performed using cumulative public TCR beta family frequency.

TCRdb re-derived calls from the reads in MiXCR, one entry per CDR3 protein. Of around 69,000 distinct CDR3 sequences in the sample, roughly 28% were seen once. The sample holds one count of this clonotype. The antigen is unknown. Germline V gene lookup returns CDR1 LGHNA and CDR2 YNFKEQ. The CDR3 extends over 15 amino acids. V lost 0 bases and J 10 bases, leaving 18 bases between the germline ends. The chain combines TRBV4-2 with TRBJ1-2, with TRBD1 as a possible D gene (5 bases). The clonotype originates from a human donor in good health (CMV status not recorded). Some clones in this sample may be carry-over from other donors' samples. Sequencing used CD8+ T cells from cultured PBMCs, obtained from culture after CMV antigen stimulation. The CDR3 loop reads CASSQEQGSSSIYTF. The CDR3 nucleotides read TGTGCCAGCAGCCAAGAGCAGGGATCTTCTTCTATCTACACCTTC.